This T cell receptor (beta chain) is drawn from a study of cytomegalovirus exposure and HLA in healthy donors. Trimming removed 1 base at V and 0 bases at J, with 12 bases between. This CDR3 is built from 16 residues. Germline V gene lookup returns CDR1 SGHTA and CDR2 FQGNSA. Study-wide points: As was reported, the HLA-A and HLA-B alleles of most subjects were accurately predicted from TCR beta sequences. Cytomegalovirus status, reportedly, was diagnosed with high specificity and sensitivity by the classifier. The authors enumerated some 170 TCR beta chains as linked to cytomegalovirus.

Researchers ran the PCR with 60 Vbeta and 13 Jbeta primers. The protocol was immunoSEQ multiplex PCR, while the TCRdb copy is restricted to in-frame clones and leaves out a portion. The sample lists approximately 210,000 clones, 60% to 85% occurring once. Note on this clone: The antigen is undetermined.

Sequences were obtained from PBMCs. The rearrangement links TRBV7-2 to TRBJ1-2, with D perhaps TRBD1 (5 bases). This receptor was identified in a girl between 10 and 17 years old in good health and CMV-seropositive. CDR3 residues: CASSLDAGGTNYGYTF. The CDR3 nucleotides are TGTGCCAGCAGCTTAGACGCGGGGGGGACTAACTATGGCTACACCTTC.